These 23 T cell receptor beta chains share one sample of origin, sequenced in a study of molecular identifiers for immune sequencing clone quantification (dated by TCRdb to the late 2010s). Libraries were built with PCR. The instrument given in TCRdb is Illumina HiSeq 4000. Clones were called with MiXCR by TCRdb after fastp trimmed the public reads at Q25, and only in-frame beta chains were retained. For every CDR3 protein sequence, its rows merge into one entry that carries the most common genes and DNA. The sample records about 640,000 distinct CDR3 sequences, just under 20% of which are singletons. 0.75% to 0.95% of the sample goes to the ten largest clones. Sequences were obtained from naive CD8+ T cells from blood, with Jurkat cell RNA spiked in. The cell subset or site tag for this specimen amounts to: FACS-sorted CD8+CD4-CCR7+CD45RA+ naive T cells. These receptors were collected from a human donor in good health. Some libraries in this study had Jurkat cell RNA spiked in.

There are many counts of this clonotype. J is TRBJ1-6 and V is TRBV27; no definite D call. V dropped 5 bases and J dropped 7 bases, with 18 bases sitting between them. This CDR3 spans 16 amino acids. Germline CDR1 reads MNHEY; CDR2 reads SMNVEV (reference sequence). The CDR3 spells CASSLTLPGGNSPLHF. In DNA, the CDR3 is TGTGCCAGCAGTCTCACACTACCCGGCGGGAATTCACCCCTCCACTTT.

This clonotype was counted many times. V usage is TRBV4-1 and J usage is TRBJ2-7; TRBD1 might be the D (6 bases). With 1 base removed from V and 5 bases from J, the gap between germline ends came to 18 bases. The CDR3 covers 16 residues. Germline loops: CDR1 MGHRA, CDR2 YSYEKL. This chain's CDR3 is CASSQGGPGRPDEQYF. CDR3 nucleotide sequence: TGCGCCAGCAGCCAAGGGGGGCCGGGAAGACCTGACGAGCAGTACTTC.

Notes on this clonotype: A much more abundant neighbour one base away suggests this may be a read error. The missing conserved phenylalanine or tryptophan at the end of this CDR3 makes a read error likely. This chain uses TRBV30 with TRBJ2-3; D unresolved. Germline assignment: CDR1 GTSNPN and CDR2 SVGIG (reference sequence). This CDR3 is 14 amino acids long. Trimming left V 0 bases short and J 2 bases short, with 9 bases between. The CDR3 sequence: CAWSVGSFTDTQYL. Here the CDR3 DNA reads TGTGCCTGGAGTGTTGGATCGTTCACAGATACGCAGTATCTT.

V usage is TRBV19 and J usage is TRBJ1-2; 9 bases fit TRBD1. The CDR3 sequence is 14 residues long. V shed 9 bases and J 4 bases; nucleotides not matched to a gene: 9. Germline CDR1 and CDR2: LNHDA and SQIVND (reference sequence). CDR3 in DNA: TGTGCCAGCCGGGACAGGGAAGTAGGCTATGGCTACACCTTC. It encodes CASRDREVGYGYTF.

As to this clonotype: Being one base from a much bigger clone, this may be a read error. The missing conserved phenylalanine or tryptophan at the end of this CDR3 makes a read error likely. V and J are TRBV19 and TRBJ2-7; 12 nucleotides match TRBD2. Germline V gives CDR1 LNHDA, CDR2 SQIVND (reference sequence). The CDR3 covers 15 residues. V shed 4 bases and J 3 bases; nucleotides not matched to a gene: 4. The CDR3 loop is CASSKTSGSNYEQYY. DNA of the CDR3: TGTGCCAGTAGTAAGACTAGCGGGAGTAACTACGAGCAGTACTAC.

The sample holds many counts of this clonotype. V and J are TRBV4-3 and TRBJ2-7; 8 positions agree with TRBD2. Germline V gene sequence: CDR1 LGHNA, CDR2 YSLEER. This CDR3 contains 15 residues. Trimming cost V 1 base and J 2 bases; bases outside gene matches: 4. The DNA of the CDR3 is TGCGCCAGCAGCCAAGCGGCGGGAGGTACCTACGAGCAGTACTTC. The encoded protein is CASSQAAGGTYEQYF.

This clonotype was seen a handful of times. The chain links TRBV19 to TRBJ2-7; D uncertain. Germline CDR1 is LNHDA and CDR2 is SQIVND (reference sequence). The length of the CDR3 is 15 residues. Trimming removed 3 bases at V and 3 bases at J, with 15 bases between. The DNA for the CDR3 is TGTGCCAGTAGTATCTACTGGCACATCAGCTACGAGCAGTACTTC. Translating it yields CASSIYWHISYEQYF.

This clonotype came up many times. The J gene is TRBJ2-7, the V gene TRBV2, with D possibly being TRBD1 (5 bases). The CDR3 has 15 amino acids. Germline lookup yields CDR1 SNHLY and CDR2 FYNNEI. Trimming left V 0 bases short and J 3 bases short, with 12 bases between. CDR3 nucleotide sequence: TGTGCCAGCAGTGAAGCCAAGTACAGGAGCTACGAGCAGTACTTC. Translation gives CASSEAKYRSYEQYF.

The J gene is TRBJ2-2, the V gene TRBV6-2 or TRBV6-3; no definite D call. Germline lookup yields CDR1 MNHEY and CDR2 SVGEGT. V dropped 4 bases and J dropped 1 base, with 13 bases sitting between them. The CDR3 has 16 residues. The CDR3 is CASSSIERRNTGELFF. CDR3 coding DNA: TGTGCCAGCAGTTCGATAGAACGGAGGAACACCGGGGAGCTGTTTTTT.

To note about this clonotype: A read error may produce the germline difference seen at one junction end. The chain is built from TRBV6-5 and TRBJ1-1; a weak D match, TRBD1 (5 bases). From germline, CDR1 is MNHEY and CDR2 SVGAGI. The CDR3 covers 14 residues. This CDR3 is CAGSYDRRNTEAFF. The DNA of the CDR3 is TGTGCCGGCAGTTACGACAGAAGGAACACTGAAGCTTTCTTT.

This clonotype was seen a handful of times. V is TRBV4-3 and J is TRBJ2-2, with D maybe TRBD1 (5 bases). Trimming took off 1 base at V and 6 bases at J, with 12 bases between the two ends. The CDR3 contains 15 residues. CDR1 is LGHNA, CDR2 YSLEER, per germline. The CDR3 bases are TGCGCCAGCAGCCAAGTAGTGCAGGGCGCCGGGGAGCTGTTTTTT. It encodes CASSQVVQGAGELFF.

The table lists this clonotype with many counts. The J gene is TRBJ1-2, the V gene TRBV12-3 or TRBV12-4; weak D call: TRBD1 (6 bases). V lost 5 bases to trimming and J lost 6 bases, with 28 bases between them. The CDR3 loop spans 18 amino acids. Here the CDR3 reads CASSPETGLEDEVHGYTF. In DNA form, the CDR3 reads TGTGCCAGCAGTCCAGAAACAGGGCTCGAGGATGAAGTGCATGGCTACACCTTC.

The CDR3 DNA is TGTGCCAGTAGTACTTCGAGGTTCCCCTCTGGAAACACCATATATTTT. It is translated as CASSTSRFPSGNTIYF. V is TRBV19 and J is TRBJ1-3; D is undetermined. V lost 4 bases to trimming and J lost 0 bases, with 13 bases between them. Per the germline V gene, CDR1 is LNHDA and CDR2 is SQIVND (reference sequence). This CDR3 is 16 amino acids long. Based on the CDR3 plus reference TRBV19 and TRBJ1-3, the full variable domain is DGGITQSPKYLFRKEGQNVTLSCEQNLNHDAMYWYRQDPGQGLRLIYYSQIVNDFQKGDIAEGYSVSREKKESFPLTVTSAQKNPTAFYLCASSTSRFPSGNTIYFGEGSWLTVV.

This clonotype was counted at least ten times. This chain joins TRBV28 and TRBJ2-2; D gene unclear. This CDR3 comprises 13 residues. Germline-derived CDR1 and CDR2 are MDHEN and SYDVKM. V lost 2 bases to trimming and J lost 5 bases, with 6 bases between them. CDR3 coding DNA: TGTGCCAGCAGTTTAAAGAAAACCGGGGAGCTGTTTTTT. As protein: CASSLKKTGELFF.

The table lists this clonotype with a few counts. The V gene is TRBV27, the J gene TRBJ1-5; 8 bases agree with TRBD1. The CDR3 covers 16 residues. V shed 5 bases, J shed 3 bases, and the junction held 9 bases outside the gene matches. CDR1 is MNHEY and CDR2 is SMNVEV in the germline V gene (reference sequence). The CDR3 region is CASSPFGQGPNQPQHF. CDR3 nucleotide sequence: TGTGCCAGCAGTCCCTTCGGACAGGGCCCCAATCAGCCCCAGCATTTT.

The gene calls are TRBV12-3 or TRBV12-4 and TRBJ2-7; D remains ambiguous. The CDR3 is 15 amino acids. V was clipped by 2 bases and J by 0 bases, with 11 bases between them. This CDR3 is CASSLTPDPSYEQYF. CDR3 nucleotides: TGTGCCAGCAGTTTAACCCCCGACCCCTCCTACGAGCAGTACTTC.

Note on this clonotype: A much larger clonotype is one base distant, so this may be a read error. This chain joins TRBV12-3 or TRBV12-4 and TRBJ1-1; D might be TRBD1 (5 bases). The length of the CDR3 is 17 residues. The CDR3 protein is CASRWGTKRGAGTGAFF. DNA of the CDR3: TGTGCCAGCCGCTGGGGGACTAAAAGGGGAGCTGGCACTGGAGCTTTCTTT.

Note on this clonotype: A junction end diverges from the germline sequence, so it may reflect a read error. The rearrangement joins TRBV29-1 to TRBJ2-2, with 10 bases identical to TRBD1. Germline CDR1 and CDR2: SQVTM and ANQGSEA. The CDR3 length is 14 residues. Here the CDR3 reads CSAAGTGVSGELFF. The CDR3 DNA sequence: TGCAGCGCTGCCGGGACAGGGGTCTCCGGGGAGTTGTTTTTT.

This clonotype was counted at least ten times. The rearrangement uses TRBV4-2 and TRBJ2-7; tentative D call: TRBD1 (6 bases). Germline V gene sequence: CDR1 LGHNA, CDR2 YNFKEQ. The CDR3 extends over 15 amino acids. V gave up 0 bases and J gave up 3 bases, with 12 bases separating them. The CDR3: CASSQEGLGGYEQYF. The CDR3 DNA follows: TGTGCCAGCAGCCAAGAAGGTCTAGGGGGCTACGAGCAGTACTTC.

This clonotype appeared many times. The chain has TRBV20-1 and TRBJ2-7; D unresolved. Trimming stripped 6 bases from V and 7 bases from J, with 25 bases between. There are 15 residues in the CDR3. Germline V gene lookup returns CDR1 DFQATT and CDR2 SNEGSKA (reference sequence). In DNA, the CDR3 is TGCAGTGCCGCCGCCCGGGCCGGGCGGCTCGGGGAGCAGTACTTC. Its translation is CSAAARAGRLGEQYF.

This clonotype occurred many times. CDR3 bases: TGTGCCAGCAGCTTATGGGGGACCGGGACAAGGAGTGGGAAGGGTGAAGCTTTCTTT. It translates to CASSLWGTGTRSGKGEAFF. The chain joins TRBV7-8 to TRBJ1-1, with TRBD1 as a possible D gene (6 bases). CDR3 length: 19 residues. Germline-derived CDR1 and CDR2 are SGHVS and FQNEAQ. With 2 bases removed from V and 7 bases from J, the gap between germline ends came to 29 bases.

A note on this clonotype: A single base separates this from a much larger clone, so it may be a read error. CDR3 sequence reads: CASSQESGPYSEQFF. CDR3 nucleotide sequence: TGCGCCAGCAGCCAAGAATCAGGACCATACAGTGAGCAGTTCTTC. The J gene is TRBJ2-1, the V gene TRBV4-1; D is unresolved. This CDR3 spans 15 amino acids. Looked up from germline, CDR1 is MGHRA and CDR2 is YSYEKL.

Many counts were recorded for this clonotype. The V and J genes are TRBV2 and TRBJ1-1; unclear D gene. The germline CDR1 and CDR2 sequences are SNHLY and FYNNEI. CDR3 length equals 14 residues. V was pared by 5 bases and J by 0 bases, with 10 bases between. The CDR3 spells CASSLGYMNTEAFF. In nucleotides, the CDR3 is TGTGCCAGCAGTCTGGGGTATATGAACACTGAAGCTTTCTTT.